Below are 24 T cell receptor beta chains sequenced from a single sample in a study of cytomegalovirus exposure and HLA in healthy donors. Profiling relied on immunoSEQ multiplex PCR, and the TCRdb table lists in-frame clones only, not all of them. The repertoire holds 110,000 or so clones, 88% seen once, with more than 2% in the top ten. Sequences were obtained from PBMCs. The receptors come from a woman between 18 and 29 years old in good health and CMV-seronegative.

This chain connects TRBV10-3 to TRBJ2-7; a weak D match, TRBD2 (5 bases). The CDR3 runs to 14 residues. Per germline, CDR1 ENHRY and CDR2 SYGVKD. V lost 2 bases, J lost 0 bases, and 8 bases lay in between. CDR3 DNA: TGTGCCATCAGTGAGGTAGCGAGCTCCTACGAGCAGTACTTC. Translated: CAISEVASSYEQYF.

The CDR3 sequence: CASSERGTLANYGYTF. The CDR3 DNA follows: TGTGCCAGCAGTGAAAGGGGCACTTTAGCCAACTATGGCTACACCTTC. V and J are TRBV6-1 and TRBJ1-2, with a weak D call TRBD1 (5 bases). With 2 bases removed from V and 2 bases from J, the gap between germline ends came to 15 bases. The CDR3 loop spans 16 amino acids. The V gene's germline CDR1 is MNHNS and CDR2 SASEGT.

This sequence joins TRBV27 and TRBJ1-2; 7 positions match TRBD1. CDR3 length equals 15 residues. The junction had 10 bases not matched to a gene; V was cut back by 2 bases and J by 7 bases. CDR1 is MNHEY, CDR2 SMNVEV, per germline (reference sequence). The CDR3 coding sequence is TGTGCCAGCAGTTTAGCGGCAGGGGGAATGAGTGGCTACACCTTC. This gives the protein CASSLAAGGMSGYTF.

The chain combines TRBV5-6 with TRBJ1-2, with 8 bases matching TRBD1. The CDR3 sequence is 14 residues long. V shed 6 bases and J 4 bases; nucleotides not matched to a gene: 8. Germline-derived CDR1 and CDR2 are SGHDT and YYEEEE. The CDR3 coding sequence is TGTGCCAGCATCCAGGCGGACAGGGTCTATGGCTACACCTTC. The encoded protein is CASIQADRVYGYTF.

This clone was detected only once. The V and J genes are TRBV19 and TRBJ2-1; no firm D call. Germline-derived CDR1 and CDR2 are LNHDA and SQIVND (reference sequence). The CDR3 has 13 residues. Trimming left V 5 bases short and J 1 base short, with 6 bases between. DNA for the CDR3: TGTGCCAGTAGTGTTACATCCTACAATGAGCAGTTCTTC. This gives the protein CASSVTSYNEQFF.

This clone was found a few times. The V call is TRBV7-2, the J call TRBJ2-7; 10 bases map to TRBD2. Trimming removed 3 bases from V and 7 bases from J; junction bases left unmatched: 9. This CDR3 region has 15 residues. Looked up from germline, CDR1 is SGHTA and CDR2 is FQGNSA. CDR3 region: CASSFLLAGRDEQYF. CDR3 DNA: TGTGCCAGCAGCTTCTTACTAGCGGGAAGGGATGAGCAGTACTTC.

The chain is built from TRBV5-6 and TRBJ2-5, with 8 bases matching TRBD2. In germline, CDR1 is SGHDT, CDR2 YYEEEE. J gave up 2 bases and V 2 bases, and 11 bases lay outside the gene matches. The CDR3 is 17 amino acids. As DNA, the CDR3 is TGTGCCAGCAGCTTTGGGTACGGGGGGGCCACGCAAGAGACCCAGTACTTC. Residues: CASSFGYGGATQETQYF.

This rearrangement joins TRBV4-1 to TRBJ2-7, with TRBD2 matching over 14 bases. Germline trimming cut 0 bases from V and 7 bases from J; bases unmatched to any gene: 14. The CDR3 has 19 residues. In germline, CDR1 is MGHRA, CDR2 YSYEKL. The CDR3 protein is CASSQDRRLAGGPPREQYF. CDR3 DNA sequence: TGCGCCAGCAGCCAAGATCGGCGACTAGCGGGGGGGCCCCCTCGTGAGCAGTACTTC.

The chain joins TRBV15 to TRBJ2-1; a weak D match, TRBD2 (6 bases). The V end lost 0 bases, the J end lost 10 bases, and 10 bases lay between the germline ends. CDR1 and CDR2 (germline): LNHNV, YYDKDF (reference sequence). This CDR3 region has 13 residues. CDR3 in amino acids: CATSRDWAGEQFF. The CDR3 coding sequence is TGTGCCACCAGCAGAGATTGGGCGGGGGAGCAGTTCTTC.

The chain joins TRBV30 to TRBJ2-2; 10 bases align to TRBD2. Per the germline V gene, CDR1 is GTSNPN and CDR2 is SVGIG (reference sequence). The CDR3 contains 14 residues. V lost 5 bases and J lost 2; bases outside the gene matches: 2. The CDR3, as DNA: TGTGCCTGGGGACTAGCGGTTAACACCGGGGAGCTGTTTTTT. Translated: CAWGLAVNTGELFF.

The chain couples TRBV7-3 to TRBJ2-2; the D gene is possibly TRBD2 (6 bases). The CDR3 length is 16 residues. The germline V gene has CDR1 SGHTA and CDR2 FQGTGA. The V and J ends lost 4 bases and 4 bases respectively, with 16 bases between them. The CDR3 sequence: CASSSQEGGLTGELFF. CDR3 nucleotides: TGTGCCAGCAGCTCCCAGGAGGGTGGGCTCACCGGGGAGCTGTTTTTT.

This rearrangement joins TRBV27 to TRBJ1-1; 9 bases match TRBD1. V lost 6 bases and J lost 4; bases outside the gene matches: 9. Germline V CDR1 and CDR2: MNHEY, SMNVEV (reference sequence). CDR3 size: 15 residues. In DNA form, the CDR3 reads TGTGCCAGCAGGGCATTACAGGGGGCGGGCACTGAAGCTTTCTTT. Its protein is CASRALQGAGTEAFF.

CDR3 amino acids: CASSLVLGVSDTQYF. DNA for the CDR3: TGTGCCAGCAGCTTAGTGCTAGGGGTCTCAGATACGCAGTATTTT. The chain couples TRBV7-2 to TRBJ2-3; perhaps TRBD1 as D (5 bases). V lost 1 base and J lost 4, with 12 bases in between. Germline V gene lookup returns CDR1 SGHTA and CDR2 FQGNSA. The CDR3 is 15 residues long.

J is TRBJ1-6 and V is TRBV7-2; a possible D gene is TRBD1 (5 bases). V was pared by 1 base and J by 13 bases, with 11 bases between. The germline CDR1 and CDR2 sequences are SGHTA and FQGNSA. The CDR3 is made up of 13 amino acids. The CDR3, as DNA: TGTGCCAGCAGCTTAGGGCAGGGTACTCCCCTCCACTTT. Translation: CASSLGQGTPLHF.

Concerning this clone: Relative to the germline gene, one junction end is altered; a read error may explain this. The gene calls are TRBV28 and TRBJ2-7, with D uncertain. Germline values: CDR1 MDHEN, CDR2 SYDVKM. The CDR3 contains 12 residues. In DNA, the CDR3 is TGTGCCAGCAGTTTAATCCGCCGAGAGCGGTACTTC. Translating gives CASSLIRRERYF.

The genes are TRBV29-1 and TRBJ2-3, with D maybe TRBD1 (5 bases). Germline V lookup: CDR1 SQVTM, CDR2 ANQGSEA. The V end lost 3 bases, the J end lost 4 bases, and 8 bases lay between the germline ends. This CDR3 comprises 12 residues. Here the CDR3 DNA reads TGCAGCGTTGAGGGCAGGGCAGATACGCAGTATTTT. Translating gives CSVEGRADTQYF.

This clone was seen once. The rearrangement links TRBV7-2 to TRBJ1-2; D is unresolved. This CDR3 spans 15 amino acids. Germline-derived CDR1 and CDR2 are SGHTA and FQGNSA. Trimming removed 3 bases from V and 6 bases from J, with 17 bases in between. CDR3 in DNA: TGTGCCAGCAGCTTGGACTGGTCGAGCATCCATGGCTACACCTTC. Translating it yields CASSLDWSSIHGYTF.

The chain carries TRBV18 and TRBJ1-1, with 8 nucleotides matching TRBD1. The CDR3 loop spans 15 amino acids. CDR1 is KGHSH, CDR2 LQKENI, per germline. V lost 3 bases to trimming and J lost 11 bases; unmatched junction nucleotides: 14. CDR3 loop: CASSPPGQDQTRAFF. The CDR3, as DNA: TGTGCCAGCTCACCGCCGGGACAGGACCAAACGCGGGCTTTCTTT. The entire variable domain, with the rest obtained from reference TRBV18 and TRBJ1-1, is as follows: NAGVMQNPRHLVRRRGQEARLRCSPMKGHSHVYWYRQLPEEGLKFMVYLQKENIIDESGMPKERFSAEFPKEGPSILRIQQVVRGDSAAYFCASSPPGQDQTRAFFGQGTRLTVV.

The chain has TRBV15 and TRBJ2-3, with TRBD2 matching 9 bases. The CDR3 has 16 residues. The J segment lost 1 base and the V segment lost 1 base, leaving 3 bases of the junction unmatched. Germline CDR1 reads LNHNV; CDR2 reads YYDKDF (reference sequence). The CDR3 loop is CATSRAAGGGTDTQYF. DNA of the CDR3: TGTGCCACCAGCAGAGCCGCGGGGGGGGGCACAGATACGCAGTATTTT.

The chain has TRBV18 and TRBJ1-2; TRBD1 matches at 9 bases. This CDR3 is 15 amino acids long. The J segment lost 9 bases and the V segment lost 4 bases, leaving 12 bases of the junction unmatched. Germline-derived CDR1 and CDR2 are KGHSH and LQKENI. Written as DNA, the CDR3 is TGTGCCAGCTCACACCCGGGACAGGGCTTTATTAGCTACACCTTC. Its protein is CASSHPGQGFISYTF.

This chain uses TRBV11-2 with TRBJ2-5, with 10 bases fitting TRBD1. This CDR3 has 14 residues. CDR1 and CDR2 from the germline V gene are SGHAT and FQNNGV. J gave up 3 bases and V 5 bases, and 3 bases lay outside the gene matches. The CDR3 DNA reads TGTGCCAGCAGCCCAGGGACAGGGGAAGAGACCCAGTACTTC. It is translated as CASSPGTGEETQYF.

The chain carries TRBV6-1 and TRBJ1-2; 8 bases are shared with TRBD1. Germline CDR1 MNHNS, CDR2 SASEGT. The CDR3 runs 13 residues. The V segment lost 3 bases and the J segment 8 bases; nucleotides outside the gene matches: 5. The CDR3 DNA follows: TGTGCCAGCAGTGAGGACAGGGACTTCGGCTACACCTTC. Protein sequence: CASSEDRDFGYTF.

V is TRBV5-6 and J is TRBJ2-5, with D perhaps TRBD1 (6 bases). This CDR3 comprises 13 residues. CDR1 is SGHDT, CDR2 YYEEEE, per germline. V was cut by 2 bases and J by 5 bases, with 10 bases left in between. Here the CDR3 DNA reads TGTGCCAGCAGCTTAGTGCAGGGGGAGACCCAGTACTTC. It is translated as CASSLVQGETQYF.

The V call is TRBV27, the J call TRBJ1-1; TRBD1 might be the D (5 bases). Trimming removed 6 bases from V and 5 bases from J, with 13 bases in between. The CDR3 totals 13 residues. CDR1 is MNHEY and CDR2 is SMNVEV in the germline V gene (reference sequence). The CDR3 here is CASSLRGSTEAFF. The CDR3 DNA is TGTGCCAGCAGCCTCCGGGGGTCTACTGAAGCTTTCTTT.